This TCR beta chain was profiled in a study of blood T cell repertoires in COVID-19. Across the study: Collection of acute and convalescent COVID-19 samples took place in the United States, Italy and Spain. PBMCs, B-cell-depleted T cells, or T cells provided the cDNA or gDNA that made up the material.

This clone has only one observation. Source study methods: Reference gene primer amplification gave nucleated cell count estimates. The protocol was immunoSEQ multiplex PCR, while the TCRdb copy is restricted to in-frame clones and leaves out a portion. Clone size and the V and J calls come from that table; the DNA yielded D and trimming. The sample carries about 150,000 clones, about 90% recorded once. Trimming pared 5 bases from V and 1 base from J, leaving 8 bases between. CDR1 and CDR2 from the germline V gene are LGHNT and FRNRAP. The CDR3 is made up of 13 amino acids. The sequenced material came from peripheral blood. This clonotype was obtained from a man aged 45-65 years with active COVID-19. The genes are TRBV12-5 and TRBJ1-1, with TRBD1 as a possible D gene (6 bases). The CDR3: CASGEQGNTEAFF. As DNA, the CDR3 is TGTGCTAGTGGTGAACAGGGGAACACTGAAGCTTTCTTT.